A single sample is the source of the 22 T cell receptor beta chains below, sequenced in a study of siplizumab effects on memory and regulatory T cells. TCRdb keeps only in-frame clones here, not all; method: immunoSEQ multiplex PCR. The sample consists of approximately 94,000 clones, 90% to 95% of them appearing once. The material sequenced was CD8+ T cells sorted from blood. The receptors come from a human donor in good health.

In its sample, this clone was seen many times. V is TRBV19 and J is TRBJ1-2; weak D call: TRBD1 (6 bases). The CDR3 runs 13 residues. Germline assignment: CDR1 LNHDA and CDR2 SQIVND (reference sequence). V gave up 7 bases and J gave up 0 bases, with 9 bases separating them. The CDR3 sequence is CASIGGPNYGYTF. The CDR3 DNA follows: TGTGCCAGTATCGGGGGGCCTAACTATGGCTACACCTTC.

The CDR3 bases are TGCGCCAGCAGCCAAGTCGAGGCCCCCGATGAGCAGTTCTTC. Its protein product is CASSQVEAPDEQFF. This rearrangement joins TRBV4-1 to TRBJ2-1; D is undetermined. Germline loops: CDR1 MGHRA, CDR2 YSYEKL. The CDR3 contains 14 residues. V was shortened by 1 base and J by 8 bases, with 12 bases between the two germline ends.

V gene TRBV10-3 combines with J gene TRBJ2-7; D is perhaps TRBD2 (6 bases). The V and J ends lost 2 bases and 3 bases respectively, with 14 bases between them. Germline V CDR1 and CDR2: ENHRY, SYGVKD. The CDR3 has 15 residues. The CDR3 sequence is CAISEQDRGNYEQYF. The CDR3 bases are TGTGCCATCAGTGAGCAAGATCGGGGGAACTACGAGCAGTACTTC.

The chain has TRBV5-4 and TRBJ1-1; 8 nucleotides match TRBD1. There are 15 residues in the CDR3. Germline V gene sequence: CDR1 SGHNT, CDR2 YYREEE (reference sequence). V shed 0 bases, J shed 2 bases, and the junction held 3 bases outside the gene matches. The CDR3 region has the DNA TGTGCCAGCAGCTTGGCGTCAGGGGGCAACACTGAAGCTTTCTTT. Protein sequence: CASSLASGGNTEAFF.

The chain recombines TRBV4-1 with TRBJ1-6; 8 bases map to TRBD1. This CDR3 comprises 15 residues. V was pared by 4 bases and J by 7 bases, with 6 bases of the junction left unmatched. From germline, CDR1 is MGHRA and CDR2 YSYEKL. CDR3 DNA sequence: TGCGCCAGCAGCCCTCGAACAGGGGGAAATTCACCCCTCCACTTT. It translates to CASSPRTGGNSPLHF.

The chain joins TRBV7-3 to TRBJ2-3; D perhaps matches TRBD1 (6 bases). The CDR3 length is 16 residues. Looked up from germline, CDR1 is SGHTA and CDR2 is FQGTGA. The V and J ends lost 2 bases and 0 bases respectively, with 12 bases between them. The CDR3 DNA sequence: TGTGCCAGCAGCTTAGAGCAGGGGCGAAGCACAGATACGCAGTATTTT. Encoded protein: CASSLEQGRSTDTQYF.

The chain uses TRBV4-3 and TRBJ2-1; D uncertain. The V end was cut by 1 base, the J end by 7 bases, with 8 bases between. The germline gives CDR1 LGHNA, CDR2 YSLEER. This CDR3 contains 13 residues. This CDR3 reads CASSQADLNEQFF. The CDR3 region has the DNA TGCGCCAGCAGCCAAGCTGACCTGAATGAGCAGTTCTTC.

This clone was counted between two and nine times. J is TRBJ2-7 and V is TRBV7-9; either TRBD1 or TRBD2 may fit D (5 bases each). CDR3 size: 13 residues. The germline CDR1 and CDR2 sequences are SEHNR and FQNEAQ (reference sequence). The V end was cut by 1 base, the J end by 4 bases, with 8 bases between. The CDR3, as DNA: TGTGCCAGCAGCTTAGTAGAGGGGTACGAGCAGTACTTC. The encoded protein is CASSLVEGYEQYF.

This clone was detected a few times. The chain is built from TRBV2 and TRBJ1-2; a weak D match, TRBD1 (5 bases). V lost 3 bases and J 2 bases, leaving 10 bases between the germline ends. The germline gives CDR1 SNHLY, CDR2 FYNNEI. This CDR3 is built from 14 residues. The CDR3 reads CASSDPRDNYGYTF. In DNA form, the CDR3 reads TGTGCCAGCAGTGACCCCAGGGACAACTATGGCTACACCTTC.

The chain has TRBV10-3 and TRBJ1-2, with 12 positions matching TRBD1. V was clipped by 5 bases and J by 4 bases; unmatched bases: 8. The germline CDR1 and CDR2 sequences are ENHRY and SYGVKD. The CDR3 totals 16 residues. The CDR3 region is CAISPGTGGAGYGYTF. Here the CDR3 DNA reads TGTGCCATCAGTCCCGGGACAGGGGGCGCGGGCTATGGCTACACCTTC.

V gene TRBV15 combines with J gene TRBJ2-5; 7 nucleotides align to TRBD1. Germline CDR1 LNHNV, CDR2 YYDKDF (reference sequence). The CDR3 extends over 18 amino acids. Losses at the gene ends were 2 bases for V and 4 bases for J; bases not matched to a gene: 16. The CDR3 nucleotides are TGTGCCACCAGCAGACCAAAACCCCCAGGGGGAAACCGAGAGACCCAGTACTTC. Its translation: CATSRPKPPGGNRETQYF.

The chain couples TRBV27 to TRBJ1-5; no clear D gene. Germline V lookup: CDR1 MNHEY, CDR2 SMNVEV (reference sequence). V shed 7 bases and J shed 6 bases, with 13 bases lying between them. The CDR3 runs 13 residues. The DNA for the CDR3 is TGTGCCAGCACTTTCTCGGAAGGTCAGCCCCAGCATTTT. It yields the protein CASTFSEGQPQHF.

A single count supports this clone. The chain joins TRBV6-5 to TRBJ2-1, with no clear D. Per germline, CDR1 MNHEY and CDR2 SVGAGI. The V and J ends lost 6 bases and 1 base respectively, with 7 bases between them. This CDR3 comprises 13 residues. Written as DNA, the CDR3 is TGTGCCAGCAGGGTTGGTTCCTACAATGAGCAGTTCTTC. Translation: CASRVGSYNEQFF.

Written as DNA, the CDR3 is TGTGCCAGCAGCTTAGGTTTAGCACCCAATGAGCAGTTCTTC. This sequence encodes CASSLGLAPNEQFF. The V call is TRBV7-2, the J call TRBJ2-1; D is ambiguous. The CDR3 length is 14 residues. Trimming stripped 1 base from V and 6 bases from J, with 10 bases between. From germline, CDR1 is SGHTA and CDR2 FQGNSA.

This chain joins TRBV7-3 and TRBJ2-2; D is undetermined. The CDR3 has 13 residues. V dropped 2 bases and J dropped 6 bases, with 7 bases sitting between them. Germline V lookup: CDR1 SGHTA, CDR2 FQGTGA. CDR3 in DNA: TGTGCCAGCAGCTTAGTTCTGGCCGGGGAGCTGTTTTTT. Its protein is CASSLVLAGELFF.

The gene calls are TRBV30 and TRBJ2-1; 9 nucleotides align to TRBD1. The ends lost 6 bases at V and 6 bases at J; junction bases unmatched: 9. The CDR3 has 14 amino acids. CDR1 is GTSNPN and CDR2 is SVGIG in the germline V gene (reference sequence). The CDR3, as DNA: TGTGCCTGTAACGGACAGGGGAGGGCCAATGAGCAGTTCTTC. Amino acid sequence: CACNGQGRANEQFF.

The V and J genes are TRBV4-2 and TRBJ1-5; D gene uncertain. This CDR3 contains 15 residues. Germline V gene data show CDR1 as LGHNA and CDR2 as YNFKEQ. Trimming cost V 0 bases and J 2 bases, with 8 bases left between them. The CDR3 region is CASSQEALGNQPQHF. CDR3 DNA sequence: TGTGCCAGCAGCCAAGAGGCCCTAGGCAATCAGCCCCAGCATTTT.

V gene TRBV13 combines with J gene TRBJ2-1; 11 bases map to TRBD2. Trimming removed 0 bases from V and 6 bases from J; junction bases left unmatched: 1. CDR3 length: 15 amino acids. Germline V gene data show CDR1 as PRHDT and CDR2 as FYEKMQ (reference sequence). CDR3 in DNA: TGTGCCAGCAGCTTAGGTCTAGCGGGGGGCAATGAGCAGTTCTTC. Its protein is CASSLGLAGGNEQFF.

The V and J genes are TRBV29-1 and TRBJ2-3; D is unclear. The CDR3 sequence is 12 residues long. Trimming left V 5 bases short and J 3 bases short, with 9 bases between. Germline V gene data show CDR1 as SQVTM and CDR2 as ANQGSEA. Here the CDR3 reads CSVIGRTDTQYF. The CDR3 region has the DNA TGCAGCGTTATTGGTAGGACAGATACGCAGTATTTT.

This rearrangement joins TRBV27 to TRBJ1-2; 7 bases are shared with TRBD1. V shed 6 bases, J shed 3 bases, and the junction held 4 bases outside the gene matches. The germline V gene has CDR1 MNHEY and CDR2 SMNVEV (reference sequence). The CDR3 sequence is 13 residues long. The CDR3 nucleotides read TGTGCCAGCAGCATGACAGGGTACTATGGCTACACCTTC. Translation gives CASSMTGYYGYTF.

The chain joins TRBV4-1 to TRBJ2-5, with TRBD1 matching 7 bases. This CDR3 is 16 amino acids long. Germline V lookup: CDR1 MGHRA, CDR2 YSYEKL. Trimming took 0 bases from V and 5 from J; bases not matched to a gene: 9. Here the CDR3 DNA reads TGCGCCAGCAGCCAAGATTCCGGGACCAGGGGGGAGACCCAGTACTTC. Translating it yields CASSQDSGTRGETQYF.

This chain uses TRBV7-9 with TRBJ2-5, with D tentatively TRBD1 (6 bases). Germline V gene sequence: CDR1 SEHNR, CDR2 FQNEAQ (reference sequence). V lost 8 bases and J lost 11, with 18 bases in between. This CDR3 has 12 amino acids. CDR3 bases: TGTGCCAGCGCCTCAGGGGCCTTGGAGCAGTACTTC. Translation: CASASGALEQYF.